The 5 T cell receptor beta chains presented below share a single source sample, sequenced in a study of T cell repertoires in cytomegalovirus infection. MiXCR was run by TCRdb on the reads, yielding one entry per CDR3 protein. The table has 490,000 or so distinct CDR3 sequences, 10% to 12% seen once; the top ten hold 10%. Sequences were obtained from PBMCs. The receptor set was obtained from a human donor in good health (CMV status not recorded). Some clones in this sample may be carry-over from other donors' samples.

The chain carries TRBV20-1 and TRBJ2-3; 9 nucleotides align to TRBD1. CDR1 DFQATT and CDR2 SNEGSKA come from the germline V gene (reference sequence). J gave up 0 bases and V 7 bases, and 5 bases lay outside the gene matches. This CDR3 has 14 residues. CDR3 DNA: TGCAGTGAGTCTGGGACAGGGAGCACAGATACGCAGTATTTT. Residues: CSESGTGSTDTQYF.

This clonotype occurred a few times. V gene TRBV29-1 combines with J gene TRBJ2-5; TRBD2 matches at 7 bases. V lost 6 bases and J lost 1; bases outside the gene matches: 5. Germline V lookup: CDR1 SQVTM, CDR2 ANQGSEA. The CDR3 length is 13 residues. The CDR3 bases are TGCAGCGTCCCCAGGGAGGGCCAAGAGACCCAGTACTTC. It specifies CSVPREGQETQYF. The entire variable domain, with the rest obtained from reference TRBV29-1 and TRBJ2-5, is as follows: SAVISQKPSRDICQRGTSLTIQCQVDSQVTMMFWYRQQPGQSLTLIATANQGSEATYESGFVIDKFPISRPNLTFSTLTVSNMSPEDSSIYLCSVPREGQETQYFGPGTRLLVL.

This clonotype has a handful of counts. The V gene is TRBV28, the J gene TRBJ2-5; D might be TRBD2 (6 bases). Trimming shortened V by 2 bases and J by 2 bases, and 24 bases separated the two germline ends. The CDR3 totals 19 residues. Germline V gene lookup returns CDR1 MDHEN and CDR2 SYDVKM. Here the CDR3 DNA reads TGTGCCAGCAGTTTAAGTTTAGGGATTAGCGGAGAATCGCAAGAGACCCAGTACTTC. Its protein product is CASSLSLGISGESQETQYF.

This clonotype was seen at least ten times. The gene calls are TRBV5-6 and TRBJ2-6, with no clear D. V was shortened by 4 bases and J by 0 bases, with 8 bases between the two germline ends. There are 15 residues in the CDR3. Looked up from germline, CDR1 is SGHDT and CDR2 is YYEEEE. The CDR3 nucleotides are TGTGCCAGCAGCCTGGTAAACTCTGGGGCCAACGTCCTGACTTTC. Translation gives CASSLVNSGANVLTF.

A note on this clonotype: A read error may explain this, as a much larger clone is one base away. J is TRBJ2-3 and V is TRBV27, with D possibly matching TRBD2 (6 bases). The CDR3 totals 15 residues. Germline assignment: CDR1 MNHEY and CDR2 SMNVEV (reference sequence). The CDR3 region is CASSPWGTSTDSQYF. For the CDR3, the DNA is TGTGCCAGCAGTCCCTGGGGAACTAGCACAGATTCGCAGTATTTT.